These 5 T cell receptor beta chains were all obtained from the same sample, sequenced in a study of regulatory T cells in long-lasting Graves disease. The TCR beta library used iRepertoire HTBI primers with Arm-PCR amplification of CDR3. TCRdb processed the multiplex PCR reads anew with MiXCR; each CDR3 protein has one entry. Among about 300,000 distinct CDR3 sequences, around 23% were seen once, and the ten largest hold more than 55%. The time point denotes: persistent/refractory GD, antithyroid drugs over 5 years with positive TRAb. Generation of the TCR library employed RNA extracted from PBMCs. The sequenced sample was peripheral blood mononuclear cells (PBMCs), obtained when the disease was refractory, from a patient treated with antithyroid drugs. Receptors originate from a female donor with Graves disease.

The chain employs TRBV20-1 and TRBJ2-2, with 7 bases that match TRBD2. Trimming at V came to 1 base and at J to 6 bases, leaving 11 bases not matched to a gene. CDR1 and CDR2 from the germline V gene are DFQATT and SNEGSKA (reference sequence). This CDR3 comprises 16 residues. The chain's CDR3 is CSARAGGWGGSGELFF. The DNA for the CDR3 is TGCAGTGCTAGAGCCGGAGGATGGGGGGGGTCCGGGGAGCTGTTTTTT.

The chain carries TRBV27 and TRBJ2-7, with 7 nucleotides matching TRBD1. After removal of 5 bases from V and 4 bases from J, the junction contained 5 bases not matched to a gene. Germline lookup yields CDR1 MNHEY and CDR2 SMNVEV (reference sequence). The CDR3 is 13 residues long. The CDR3 sequence: CASSRQGEYEQYF. The CDR3 nucleotides read TGTGCCAGCAGTCGACAGGGAGAATACGAGCAGTACTTC.

V is TRBV7-2 and J is TRBJ1-1; the D gene is possibly TRBD1 (6 bases). The germline V gene has CDR1 SGHTA and CDR2 FQGNSA. The CDR3 loop spans 12 amino acids. V lost 6 bases and J 4 bases, leaving 9 bases between the germline ends. The DNA of the CDR3 is TGTGCCAGCAGACAACAGGGCACTGAAGCTTTCTTT. This translates into CASRQQGTEAFF.

J is TRBJ2-1 and V is TRBV5-5, with 8 bases that match TRBD2. Looked up from germline, CDR1 is SGHKS and CDR2 is YYEKEE (reference sequence). Losses at the gene ends were 4 bases for V and 6 bases for J; bases not matched to a gene: 12. This CDR3 contains 16 residues. The DNA of the CDR3 is TGTGCCAGCAGCATGGGATCTAGCGGGCCTGGCAATGAGCAGTTCTTC. It translates to CASSMGSSGPGNEQFF.

In the case of this clonotype: It may be a read error: a sequence one base away is much more abundant. The CDR3 here is CASSYSRWSSYGQYF. The CDR3 nucleotides are TGTGCCAGCAGTTACTCGAGATGGAGCTCCTACGGGCAGTACTTC. This chain links TRBV6-6 with TRBJ2-7; D is uncertain. This CDR3 has 15 residues. Germline V gene sequence: CDR1 MNHNY, CDR2 SVGAGI (reference sequence).